The 22 T cell receptor beta chains below were found in one sample sequenced in a study of CD8+ T cells in alopecia areata. RNA extraction and reverse transcription yielded cDNA as sequencing template. TCRdb's copy holds only in-frame clones and misses some; the assay was immunoSEQ multiplex PCR. The sample includes roughly 150,000 clones, around three fifths seen only once; the top ten take under 7.5%. This specimen was CD4+ T cells sorted from blood, taken at week 0. The receptor set was obtained from a human donor with alopecia areata.

The chain couples TRBV18 to TRBJ1-1; D remains unclear. The CDR3 has 18 amino acids. Per germline, CDR1 KGHSH and CDR2 LQKENI. The V and J ends lost 1 base and 0 bases respectively, with 18 bases between them. This chain's CDR3 is CASSPLGRNQKVNTEAFF. CDR3 coding DNA: TGTGCCAGCTCACCACTCGGGCGTAACCAGAAGGTGAACACTGAAGCTTTCTTT.

This clone was seen once. The chain links TRBV18 to TRBJ1-5, with D hard to call. The ends were cut back, 3 bases at V and 3 bases at J, with 15 bases in the middle. CDR1 and CDR2 (germline): KGHSH, LQKENI. This CDR3 spans 16 amino acids. CDR3 bases: TGTGCCAGCTCACCCCAGGACGCCGCCAACAATCAGCCCCAGCATTTT. Its translation is CASSPQDAANNQPQHF.

As for this clone: At the DNA level, this CDR3 is encoded by other sequences in the same sample as well. The chain employs TRBV29-1 and TRBJ1-5; D unclear. This CDR3 has 13 amino acids. Looked up from germline, CDR1 is SQVTM and CDR2 is ANQGSEA. V was cut by 1 base and J by 2 bases, with 6 bases left in between. The CDR3 region has the DNA TGCAGCGTTGAAGCCGGGGGCAATCAGCCCCAGCATTTT. Protein sequence: CSVEAGGNQPQHF.

The chain is built from TRBV30 and TRBJ2-3; D may be TRBD2 (6 bases). The V end was cut by 5 bases, the J end by 1 base, with 7 bases between. Germline values: CDR1 GTSNPN, CDR2 SVGIG (reference sequence). CDR3 size: 12 residues. CDR3 amino acids: CAWERGTDTQYF. The CDR3 DNA reads TGTGCCTGGGAGCGGGGCACAGATACGCAGTATTTT.

This chain joins TRBV6-5 and TRBJ1-6; D is unclear. Trimming took 5 bases from V and 6 from J, leaving 5 bases between them. CDR3 length: 12 residues. CDR1 is MNHEY and CDR2 is SVGAGI in the germline V gene. CDR3 DNA sequence: TGTGCCAGCAGTGGAGGTAATTCACCCCTCCACTTT. Amino acids: CASSGGNSPLHF.

The J gene is TRBJ1-1, the V gene TRBV7-2; the D gene is possibly TRBD1 (5 bases). Germline V gene lookup returns CDR1 SGHTA and CDR2 FQGNSA. Trimming shortened V by 1 base and J by 0 bases, and 9 bases separated the two germline ends. This CDR3 contains 15 residues. In DNA, the CDR3 is TGTGCCAGCAGCTTAGAGGGGAGGATGAACACTGAAGCTTTCTTT. Residues: CASSLEGRMNTEAFF.

V usage is TRBV28 and J usage is TRBJ2-1, with 8 bases lining up with TRBD2. This CDR3 spans 14 amino acids. The V gene end was trimmed by 10 bases and the J gene end by 1 base; junction bases not matched to a gene: 6. Germline CDR1 and CDR2: MDHEN and SYDVKM. CDR3 sequence (DNA): TGTGCCACCCACCCGGGGGGGTCCTACAATGAGCAGTTCTTC. As protein: CATHPGGSYNEQFF.

The rearrangement links TRBV5-1 to TRBJ2-5; TRBD1 or TRBD2 may be the D gene (5 bases each). Germline CDR1 reads SGHRS; CDR2 reads YFSETQ. The CDR3 spans 14 residues. V lost 0 bases and J lost 1, with 7 bases in between. DNA for the CDR3: TGCGCCAGCAGCTTGGACGGGGCCCAAGAGACCCAGTACTTC. Protein: CASSLDGAQETQYF.

This clone showed up just a few times. CDR3 sequence (DNA): TGTGCCACCTCCGGGACAGGGGGCAGAACTAATGAAAAACTGTTTTTT. It yields the protein CATSGTGGRTNEKLFF. The chain is built from TRBV2 and TRBJ1-4, with TRBD1 matching 12 bases. Germline CDR1 SNHLY, CDR2 FYNNEI. With V trimmed by 10 bases and J by 1 base, 7 bases remained unmatched. The CDR3 consists of 16 residues.

The rearrangement uses TRBV25-1 and TRBJ1-3; unclear D gene. With 3 bases removed from V and 1 base from J, the gap between germline ends came to 10 bases. The CDR3 is 15 amino acids. CDR1 is MGHDK and CDR2 is SYGVNS in the germline V gene. The CDR3 is CASSDLTKSGNTIYF. The CDR3 DNA sequence: TGTGCCAGCAGTGATTTAACTAAATCTGGAAACACCATATATTTT.

This clone has only a few counts. This chain connects TRBV29-1 to TRBJ2-7; 7 bases align to TRBD1. Germline V CDR1 and CDR2: SQVTM, ANQGSEA. V trimming: 5 bases; J trimming: 3 bases; junction bases outside the gene matches: 1. The CDR3 totals 11 residues. This chain's CDR3 is CSVWDSYEQYF. The CDR3, as DNA: TGCAGCGTTTGGGACAGCTACGAGCAGTACTTC.

The chain has TRBV28 and TRBJ2-5; D ambiguous. With 5 bases removed from V and 8 bases from J, the gap between germline ends came to 9 bases. Germline CDR1 MDHEN, CDR2 SYDVKM. This CDR3 has 11 amino acids. CDR3 coding DNA: TGTGCCAGCAGTCCCCATAAAACCCAGTACTTC. Its translation: CASSPHKTQYF.

Concerning this clone: Other DNA sequences from this sample encode an identical CDR3 as well. The rearrangement joins TRBV29-1 to TRBJ2-7, with no clear D. CDR1 is SQVTM, CDR2 ANQGSEA, per germline. The CDR3 spans 11 residues. With 6 bases removed from V and 1 base from J, the gap between germline ends came to 7 bases. The CDR3 nucleotides read TGCAGCGTCGGTGAGTCCTACGAGCAGTACTTC. The encoded protein is CSVGESYEQYF.

The J gene is TRBJ1-5, the V gene TRBV7-9; weak D call: TRBD1 (5 bases). Between the trimmed V and J ends, which lost 4 bases and 0 bases, there was a span of 13 bases. The germline V gene encodes CDR1 SEHNR and CDR2 FQNEAQ (reference sequence). The CDR3 consists of 16 residues. The CDR3 coding sequence is TGTGCCAGCAGCTCGAGCGGGGGTTTTAGCAATCAGCCCCAGCATTTT. It translates to CASSSSGGFSNQPQHF.

This sequence joins TRBV29-1 and TRBJ1-1; 7 bases line up with TRBD1. Germline V CDR1 and CDR2: SQVTM, ANQGSEA. The CDR3 extends over 10 amino acids. After removal of 6 bases from V and 11 bases from J, the junction contained 6 bases not matched to a gene. CDR3 sequence reads: CSVADRVAFF. The CDR3 DNA follows: TGCAGCGTCGCTGACAGGGTTGCTTTCTTT.

The chain carries TRBV6-5 and TRBJ2-2, with D possibly TRBD2 on 6 matching bases. V was cut by 6 bases and J by 6 bases, with 14 bases left in between. Germline loops: CDR1 MNHEY, CDR2 SVGAGI. CDR3 length: 14 amino acids. CDR3 loop: CASRPGGDSGELFF. Here the CDR3 DNA reads TGTGCCAGCAGACCAGGCGGGGATTCCGGGGAGCTGTTTTTT.

The chain uses TRBV10-3 and TRBJ1-5; D not certain. V was trimmed by 2 bases and J by 7 bases, leaving 9 bases between them. Looked up from germline, CDR1 is ENHRY and CDR2 is SYGVKD. This CDR3 is 13 amino acids long. The CDR3 DNA follows: TGTGCCATCAGTGAGGGGGAGGCGCAGCCCCAGCATTTT. Protein product: CAISEGEAQPQHF.

CDR3 protein: CASYLEGSYNEQFF. The CDR3 DNA reads as TGTGCCAGCTATTTGGAGGGGTCTTACAATGAGCAGTTCTTC. The rearrangement links TRBV7-9 to TRBJ2-1; TRBD2 is a possible D gene (6 bases). Germline V gene lookup returns CDR1 SEHNR and CDR2 FQNEAQ (reference sequence). V lost 8 bases and J lost 4, with 15 bases in between. The CDR3 loop spans 14 amino acids. Based on the CDR3 plus reference TRBV7-9 and TRBJ2-1, the full variable domain is DTGVSQNPRHKITKRGQNVTFRCDPISEHNRLYWYRQTLGQGPEFLTYFQNEAQLEKSRLLSDRFSAERPKGSFSTLEIQRTEQGDSAMYLCASYLEGSYNEQFFGPGTRLTVL.

The rearrangement links TRBV5-4 to TRBJ1-6, with a tentative D call TRBD1 (5 bases). The CDR3 extends over 14 amino acids. Trimming removed 0 bases at V and 13 bases at J, with 14 bases between. The germline V gene encodes CDR1 SGHNT and CDR2 YYREEE (reference sequence). In DNA form, the CDR3 reads TGTGCCAGCAGCTTGGTTCAGGGAATGGCGCCCCTCCACTTT. Its translation: CASSLVQGMAPLHF.

The rearrangement joins TRBV6-5 to TRBJ2-3; 11 bases fit TRBD2. The CDR3 contains 15 residues. After removal of 6 bases from V and 1 base from J, the junction contained 3 bases not matched to a gene. Germline V gives CDR1 MNHEY, CDR2 SVGAGI. This chain's CDR3 is CASRTLAGGTDTQYF. The CDR3 DNA sequence: TGTGCCAGCAGAACACTAGCGGGGGGCACAGATACGCAGTATTTT.

CDR3 amino acids: CASSPDYQPQHF. The CDR3 DNA reads TGCGCCAGCAGCCCTGACTATCAGCCCCAGCATTTT. The V call is TRBV4-3, the J call TRBJ1-5; D uncertain. CDR1 is LGHNA and CDR2 is YSLEER in the germline V gene. This CDR3 spans 12 amino acids. V shed 4 bases and J shed 5 bases, with 6 bases lying between them.

This clone has more than one count but fewer than ten. The chain carries TRBV4-2 and TRBJ2-5; D unclear. CDR3 length: 15 amino acids. Trimming removed 8 bases from V and 4 bases from J, with 20 bases in between. Germline CDR1 is LGHNA and CDR2 is YNFKEQ. CDR3 DNA sequence: TGTGCCAGCCAGGTTCTCCGTCTGAGGACAGAGACCCAGTACTTC. Its protein product is CASQVLRLRTETQYF.